These 20 T cell receptor beta chains share one sample of origin, sequenced in a study of blood T cell repertoires in COVID-19. Data came from immunoSEQ multiplex PCR; TCRdb stores just in-frame clones and leaves some out. The sample shows 25,000 to 35,000 clones, 70% to 85% of them seen only once. The specimen was peripheral blood. These receptors were collected from a woman older than 75 with acute or convalescent COVID-19.

The chain uses TRBV27 and TRBJ1-3; TRBD1 matches 8 bases. In germline, CDR1 is MNHEY, CDR2 SMNVEV (reference sequence). The CDR3 runs to 17 residues. V was pared by 4 bases and J by 3 bases, with 11 bases of the junction left unmatched. The CDR3 loop reads CASSSNPTGVGGNTIYF. For the CDR3, the DNA is TGTGCCAGCAGTTCAAACCCGACAGGGGTGGGTGGAAACACCATATATTTT.

This clone was found once. The chain couples TRBV2 to TRBJ2-7; 8 bases line up with TRBD2. Germline lookup yields CDR1 SNHLY and CDR2 FYNNEI. Trimming at V came to 5 bases and at J to 7 bases, leaving 10 bases not matched to a gene. CDR3 length: 14 residues. DNA for the CDR3: TGTGCCAGCAGTAACGGGGGGGGAGGGTCTGAGCAGTACTTC. Encoded protein: CASSNGGGGSEQYF.

The chain employs TRBV7-9 and TRBJ1-6, with D perhaps TRBD1 (6 bases). Trimming took off 4 bases at V and 14 bases at J, with 15 bases between the two ends. The V gene's germline CDR1 is SEHNR and CDR2 FQNEAQ (reference sequence). This CDR3 comprises 13 residues. The CDR3 loop reads CASSSGDLGALHF. As DNA, the CDR3 is TGTGCCAGCAGCTCAGGGGACCTTGGGGCCCTCCACTTT. The full variable domain, with the rest looked up from reference TRBV7-9 and TRBJ1-6, is DTGVSQNPRHKITKRGQNVTFRCDPISEHNRLYWYRQTLGQGPEFLTYFQNEAQLEKSRLLSDRFSAERPKGSFSTLEIQRTEQGDSAMYLCASSSGDLGALHFGNGTRLTVT.

V is TRBV28 and J is TRBJ2-4, with TRBD1 identical over 7 bases. The germline V gene has CDR1 MDHEN and CDR2 SYDVKM. CDR3 length: 15 residues. The V and J ends lost 5 bases and 5 bases, in that order; junction bases with no gene match: 9. The CDR3 sequence is CASSPNYRGQNIQYF. CDR3 bases: TGTGCCAGCAGTCCGAATTACAGGGGACAAAACATTCAGTACTTC.

This clone has only a few counts. V usage is TRBV27 and J usage is TRBJ2-2; 9 bases line up with TRBD2. Trimming took 3 bases from V and 2 from J; bases not matched to a gene: 4. Germline CDR1 MNHEY, CDR2 SMNVEV (reference sequence). The length of the CDR3 is 16 residues. CDR3 region: CASSFLAGINTGELFF. The CDR3 bases are TGTGCCAGCAGTTTCCTAGCGGGGATTAACACCGGGGAGCTGTTTTTT.

The genes are TRBV10-3 and TRBJ2-1; 7 bases match TRBD1. The length of the CDR3 is 13 residues. Per the germline V gene, CDR1 is ENHRY and CDR2 is SYGVKD. Unmatched junction bases numbered 14, after V lost 11 bases and J lost 10 bases. CDR3: CAARNRGPSEQFF. The CDR3 DNA is TGTGCCGCCCGGAACAGGGGTCCGTCGGAGCAGTTCTTC.

V usage is TRBV28 and J usage is TRBJ2-7; no reliable D call. The V gene's germline CDR1 is MDHEN and CDR2 SYDVKM. The CDR3 spans 13 residues. V lost 6 bases to trimming and J lost 0 bases, with 9 bases between them. The CDR3 sequence is CASRLTSSYEQYF. DNA for the CDR3: TGTGCCAGCAGACTCACGAGCTCCTACGAGCAGTACTTC.

The rearrangement uses TRBV6-5 and TRBJ2-3, with 13 nucleotides matching TRBD2. The germline V gene has CDR1 MNHEY and CDR2 SVGAGI. The CDR3 covers 15 residues. J lost 1 base, V lost 8 bases, and 3 bases had no gene match. CDR3 region: CASRGLAGGTDTQYF. For the CDR3, the DNA is TGTGCCAGCCGAGGACTAGCGGGGGGCACAGATACGCAGTATTTT.

The rearrangement joins TRBV11-3 to TRBJ2-1, with D possibly TRBD1 on 5 matching bases. The CDR3 covers 13 residues. Germline V gene sequence: CDR1 SGHNT, CDR2 YENEEA. Trimming left V 1 base short and J 7 bases short, with 8 bases between. The DNA for the CDR3 is TGTGCCAGCAGCTTAGGGGGCGAGAATGAGCAGTTCTTC. Translated, it gives CASSLGGENEQFF.

This chain links TRBV25-1 with TRBJ2-3; 14 nucleotides line up with TRBD2. Losses at the gene ends were 6 bases for V and 6 bases for J; bases not matched to a gene: 2. This CDR3 contains 14 residues. The germline gives CDR1 MGHDK, CDR2 SYGVNS. CDR3 amino acids: CASRTSGRGDTQYF. Here the CDR3 DNA reads TGTGCCAGCAGGACTAGCGGGAGGGGGGATACGCAGTATTTT.

This chain connects TRBV3-1 (or the pseudogene TRBV3-2) to TRBJ2-2; 8 positions agree with TRBD2. The CDR3 is 15 amino acids. The germline V gene encodes CDR1 LGHDT and CDR2 YNNKEL (reference sequence). The V gene end was trimmed by 2 bases and the J gene end by 4 bases; junction bases not matched to a gene: 3. The CDR3 spells CASSQRSGSTGELFF. CDR3 coding DNA: TGTGCCAGCAGCCAAAGAAGCGGGAGCACCGGGGAGCTGTTTTTT.

The genes are TRBV7-2 and TRBJ2-3; D might be TRBD1 (5 bases). Germline CDR1 is SGHTA and CDR2 is FQGNSA. The length of the CDR3 is 15 residues. Trimming stripped 3 bases from V and 5 bases from J, with 15 bases between. The CDR3, as DNA: TGTGCCAGCAGCTTTGACAGCACCCATATAGATACGCAGTATTTT. This sequence encodes CASSFDSTHIDTQYF.

The rearrangement links TRBV4-1 to TRBJ1-5; D unclear. V was cut by 0 bases and J by 1 base, with 10 bases left in between. From germline, CDR1 is MGHRA and CDR2 YSYEKL. The CDR3 is made up of 16 amino acids. CDR3 sequence reads: CASSQDRSRSNQPQHF. The CDR3 region has the DNA TGCGCCAGCAGCCAAGATCGAAGCCGGAGCAATCAGCCCCAGCATTTT.

This clone was counted a few times. This chain's CDR3 is CASSLQGSNVLTF. The CDR3 coding sequence is TGTGCCAGCAGCTTACAGGGTTCCAACGTCCTGACTTTC. The rearrangement joins TRBV3-1 (or the pseudogene TRBV3-2) to TRBJ2-6; D perhaps matches TRBD1 (6 bases). The germline V and J ends were trimmed by 5 bases and 8 bases, with 10 bases remaining between them. The length of the CDR3 is 13 residues. The germline gives CDR1 LGHDT, CDR2 YNNKEL (reference sequence).

The chain carries TRBV15 and TRBJ2-3; 12 nucleotides match TRBD2. The CDR3 consists of 16 residues. V lost 0 bases to trimming and J lost 5 bases; unmatched junction nucleotides: 3. Germline V gives CDR1 LNHNV, CDR2 YYDKDF (reference sequence). The CDR3: CATSRDLAGGGDTQYF. The CDR3 DNA reads as TGTGCCACCAGCAGAGACCTAGCGGGAGGGGGAGATACGCAGTATTTT.

This chain links TRBV30 with TRBJ2-1, with TRBD2 matching over 7 bases. V lost 8 bases and J lost 4; bases outside the gene matches: 8. CDR1 is GTSNPN and CDR2 is SVGIG in the germline V gene (reference sequence). The CDR3 consists of 13 residues. The CDR3 is CAVVGGVYNEQFF. The DNA of the CDR3 is TGTGCCGTGGTGGGGGGGGTTTACAATGAGCAGTTCTTC.

The chain links TRBV19 to TRBJ2-7, with TRBD1 matching over 7 bases. Per germline, CDR1 LNHDA and CDR2 SQIVND (reference sequence). This CDR3 comprises 14 residues. The junction had 3 bases not matched to a gene; V was cut back by 1 base and J by 3 bases. In DNA, the CDR3 is TGTGCCAGTAGTATAGGACAGGGAGTCTACGAGCAGTACTTC. Its translation: CASSIGQGVYEQYF.

The V and J genes are TRBV28 and TRBJ2-5; 10 bases align to TRBD1. J was trimmed by 4 bases and V by 6 bases; bases with no gene match: 8. This CDR3 contains 15 residues. Germline values: CDR1 MDHEN, CDR2 SYDVKM. The CDR3 spells CASSATGTGVETQYF. CDR3 DNA sequence: TGTGCCAGCAGCGCGACCGGGACAGGGGTAGAGACCCAGTACTTC.

V gene TRBV7-2 combines with J gene TRBJ2-7, with unresolved D. Germline CDR1 is SGHTA and CDR2 is FQGNSA. V lost 0 bases and J 3 bases, leaving 9 bases between the germline ends. The CDR3 is made up of 14 amino acids. The CDR3 reads CASSLAGPRYEQYF. CDR3 nucleotide sequence: TGTGCCAGCAGCTTAGCCGGTCCTCGCTACGAGCAGTACTTC.

V and J are TRBV11-2 and TRBJ2-7; 10 bases are shared with TRBD1. Unmatched junction bases numbered 2, after V lost 1 base and J lost 2 bases. The germline V gene has CDR1 SGHAT and CDR2 FQNNGV. This CDR3 has 15 amino acids. CDR3 sequence (DNA): TGTGCCAGCAGCTTAGGAGGGACAGGGGCCTACGAGCAGTACTTC. Translated, it gives CASSLGGTGAYEQYF. The full variable domain, in which reference TRBV11-2 and TRBJ2-7 provide the parts outside the CDR3, is EAGVAQSPRYKIIEKRQSVAFWCNPISGHATLYWYQQILGQGPKLLIQFQNNGVVDDSQLPKDRFSAERLKGVDSTLKIQPAKLEDSAVYLCASSLGGTGAYEQYFGPGTRLTVT.